The rows below give T cell receptor beta chains drawn from one sample of a study of shared clonotypes between healthy human individuals. The method was immunoSEQ multiplex PCR; TCRdb's version includes in-frame clones alone and lacks a portion of them. The repertoire holds 2 million to 3 million clones, with around 94% as singletons. The specimen sequenced was naive CD4+ T cells sorted from blood. The source is a man aged 18 to 30 in good health. The CDR3 runs from the conserved cysteine through the conserved F or W. The D gene is left open where the match is weak. The listing skips clone size in some rows; elsewhere it reads once, few, many or a size class.

>-|TRBJ2-7|TRBV5-4|-
CASSLTLQGLEQYF
TGTGCCAGCAGCTTGACCCTACAGGGACTCGAGCAGTACTTC
>-|TRBJ2-7|TRBV4-1|-
CASSLIDSSYEQYF
TGCGCCAGCAGCCTCATCGACAGTTCCTACGAGCAGTACTTC
>-|TRBJ2-7|TRBV28|TRBD2
CATAKGASGSYEQYF
TGTGCCACAGCAAAGGGGGCTAGCGGGAGTTACGAGCAGTACTTC
>-|TRBJ1-2|TRBV2|-
CASSERTPPYYGYTF
TGTGCCAGCAGTGAAAGGACTCCACCGTACTATGGCTACACCTTC
>-|TRBJ2-1|TRBV28|TRBD2
CASSPTLRRGGYNEQFF
TGTGCCAGCAGTCCGACGCTCAGGCGGGGGGGATACAATGAGCAGTTCTTC
>-|TRBJ1-5|TRBV5-6|-
CASSLRSNQPQHF
TGTGCCAGCAGCTTAAGAAGCAATCAGCCCCAGCATTTT
>-|TRBJ1-4|TRBV7-9|-
CASSPYDEKLFF
TGTGCCAGCAGCCCATATGATGAAAAACTGTTTTTT
>-|TRBJ2-5|TRBV5-4|-
CASSHVGTSRQETQYF
TGTGCCAGCAGTCACGTGGGGACTTCCAGACAAGAGACCCAGTACTTC
>-|TRBJ2-7|TRBV28|TRBD1
CASSLTGVRKGTEQYF
TGTGCCAGCAGTTTGACAGGGGTTCGCAAAGGGACCGAGCAGTACTTC
>-|TRBJ2-5|TRBV6-5|-
CASRAGRLGETQYF
TGTGCCAGCAGGGCCGGACGACTCGGGGAGACCCAGTACTTC
>-|TRBJ2-3|TRBV30|-
CAWSGGDTQYF
TGTGCCTGGAGCGGGGGAGATACGCAGTATTTT
>-|TRBJ2-7|TRBV7-9|-
CASTQDRRINEQYF
TGTGCCAGCACCCAAGACCGGCGAATTAACGAGCAGTACTTC
>-|TRBJ2-3|TRBV6-6|TRBD1
CASSYPTGAGTDTQYF
TGTGCCAGCAGTTACCCCACAGGGGCCGGGACAGATACGCAGTATTTT
>-|TRBJ2-7|TRBV6-5|TRBD1
CASIQSGTGRYEQYF
TGTGCCAGCATTCAATCCGGGACAGGGAGGTACGAGCAGTACTTC
>-|TRBJ2-4|TRBV27|-
CASSRGPLGAIQYF
TGTGCCAGCAGCCGCGGACCACTTGGGGCCATTCAGTACTTC
>-|TRBJ1-1|TRBV27|-
CASSPYRTANTEAFF
TGTGCCAGCAGTCCATACCGGACTGCGAACACTGAAGCTTTCTTT
>-|TRBJ2-2|TRBV15|TRBD1
CATSRDLTGSGGELFF
TGTGCCACCAGCAGAGATTTGACAGGGTCGGGCGGGGAGCTGTTTTTT
>-|TRBJ1-6|TRBV6-5|TRBD1
CASSSGQGSPLHF
TGTGCCAGCAGTTCGGGACAGGGCTCACCCCTCCACTTT
>-|TRBJ2-5|TRBV19|-
CASSIGRNAQYF
TGTGCCAGTAGTATCGGACGGAATGCCCAGTACTTC
>once|TRBJ2-6|TRBV7-2|-
CASSLPNDRSGANVLTF
TGTGCCAGCAGCTTACCGAATGACAGGTCTGGGGCCAACGTCCTGACTTTC
>-|TRBJ2-5|TRBV7-6|TRBD2
CASSLDQSRGGVRETQYF
TGTGCCAGCAGCTTAGATCAATCCCGCGGGGGGGTGAGAGAGACCCAGTACTTC
>-|TRBJ2-2|TRBV4-1|-
CASSLRQNTGELFF
TGCGCCAGCAGCCTCCGGCAGAACACCGGGGAGCTGTTTTTT
>-|TRBJ2-3|TRBV5-1|TRBD1
CASSLTGSTDTQYF
TGCGCCAGCAGCCTGACAGGGAGCACAGATACGCAGTATTTT
>-|TRBJ1-1|TRBV7-9|-
CASSSPGDTEAFF
TGTGCCAGCAGCTCCCCAGGGGACACTGAAGCTTTCTTT
>-|TRBJ2-3|TRBV5-1|-
CASSLGGGFPPTDTQYF
TGCGCCAGCAGCTTGGGCGGGGGCTTTCCTCCCACAGATACGCAGTATTTT
>-|TRBJ2-5|TRBV9|TRBD1
CASSVADRGQETQYF
TGTGCCAGCAGCGTAGCTGACAGGGGGCAGGAGACCCAGTACTTC
>-|TRBJ2-6|TRBV6-6|-
CASSSGVATGANVLTF
TGTGCCAGCAGCTCAGGGGTGGCGACTGGGGCCAACGTCCTGACTTTC
>-|TRBJ2-3|TRBV5-1|-
CASSSTAAADTQYF
TGCGCCAGCAGCTCCACCGCGGCGGCAGATACGCAGTATTTT
>-|TRBJ2-3|TRBV28|-
CASSLLATDADTQYF
TGTGCCAGCAGTTTATTGGCTACTGACGCAGATACGCAGTATTTT
>-|TRBJ2-3|TRBV28|TRBD2
CASSLYRGGVGTDTQYF
TGTGCCAGCAGTTTATATCGCGGGGGGGTGGGCACAGATACGCAGTATTTT
>-|TRBJ2-4|TRBV7-2|-
CASSPARWGEAKNIQYF
TGTGCCAGCAGCCCAGCCAGGTGGGGTGAGGCCAAAAACATTCAGTACTTC
>once|TRBJ1-6|TRBV11-2|-
CASSPQLVTNSPLHF
TGTGCCAGCAGTCCCCAGTTGGTGACCAATTCACCCCTCCACTTT
>-|TRBJ2-1|TRBV5-1|-
CASSWSLGSYNEQFF
TGCGCCAGCAGTTGGTCCCTGGGGTCCTACAATGAGCAGTTCTTC
>-|TRBJ1-5|TRBV7-8|-
CASSLARVSNQPQHF
TGTGCCAGCAGCTTAGCCCGGGTTAGCAATCAGCCCCAGCATTTT
>once|TRBJ2-1|TRBV5-1|-
CASSLFLGNEQFF
TGCGCCAGCAGCTTGTTTTTAGGGAATGAGCAGTTCTTC
>-|TRBJ2-1|TRBV5-1|TRBD2
CASASSGGSYNEQFF
TGCGCCAGCGCATCTAGCGGGGGGTCCTACAATGAGCAGTTCTTC
>once|TRBJ2-7|TRBV11-2|-
CASSSLHRVYEQYF
TGTGCCAGCAGCTCCCTCCACCGTGTCTACGAGCAGTACTTC
>-|TRBJ2-2|TRBV2|TRBD2
CASRRLAGVGGELFF
TGTGCCAGCAGGCGACTAGCGGGGGTTGGCGGGGAGCTGTTTTTT
>-|TRBJ1-2|TRBV30|-
CAWSVILNSGYGYTF
TGTGCCTGGAGTGTAATCCTAAACTCGGGCTATGGCTACACCTTC
>once|TRBJ2-5|TRBV25-1|-
CASSGVETQYF
TGTGCCAGCAGTGGGGTGGAGACCCAGTACTTC
>-|TRBJ2-1|TRBV12-5|TRBD1
CASGWGTGRPEQFF
TGTGCTAGTGGTTGGGGGACAGGGCGACCGGAGCAGTTCTTC
>-|TRBJ2-4|TRBV30|-
CAWSVGGAGNIQYF
TGTGCCTGGAGTGTTGGGGGCGCGGGAAACATTCAGTACTTC
>-|TRBJ1-5|TRBV19|-
CASSSSQLGNQPQHF
TGTGCCAGTAGTAGCTCTCAGCTAGGCAATCAGCCCCAGCATTTT
>-|TRBJ2-1|TRBV19|TRBD1
CASSVDTGDDEQFF
TGTGCCAGTAGTGTCGATACAGGGGACGATGAGCAGTTCTTC
>once|TRBJ1-2|TRBV4-1|TRBD1
CASSQRDGQGLYGYTF
TGCGCCAGCAGCCAGCGAGACGGACAGGGGCTCTATGGCTACACCTTC
>once|TRBJ1-4|TRBV7-2|-
CASSLGRSSGNEKLFF
TGTGCCAGCAGCTTGGGCAGGTCCTCGGGTAATGAAAAACTGTTTTTT
>once|TRBJ1-1|TRBV21-1|-
CASSFRQGREVDTEAFF
TGTGCCAGCAGCTTCCGCCAGGGGAGAGAGGTGGACACTGAAGCTTTCTTT
>-|TRBJ2-7|TRBV7-2|-
CASSSGTITYEQYF
TGTGCCAGCAGCTCCGGGACGATAACCTACGAGCAGTACTTC
>-|TRBJ1-1|TRBV9|-
CASSVWNTNTEAFF
TGTGCCAGCAGCGTCTGGAATACGAACACTGAAGCTTTCTTT
>-|TRBJ2-5|TRBV4-2|-
CASSQGSDSQETQYF
TGTGCCAGCAGCCAAGGATCGGACTCCCAAGAGACCCAGTACTTC
>-|TRBJ1-6|TRBV5-4|-
CASSLVMSNSPLHF
TGTGCCAGCAGCTTGGTGATGTCTAATTCACCCCTCCACTTT
>-|TRBJ2-7|TRBV11-2|-
CASSLTYSASYEQYF
TGTGCCAGCAGCTTAACATACAGTGCCTCCTACGAGCAGTACTTC
>-|TRBJ2-7|TRBV4-1|-
CASSQAPSYSYEQYF
TGCGCCAGCAGCCAGGCCCCATCTTACTCCTACGAGCAGTACTTC
>-|TRBJ1-6|TRBV2|-
CASILVSSYNSPLHF
TGTGCCAGCATCCTGGTCTCGTCCTATAATTCACCCCTCCACTTT
>-|TRBJ2-1|TRBV10-1|TRBD1
CASSDRGTNNEQFF
TGCGCCAGCAGTGACAGGGGGACGAACAATGAGCAGTTCTTC
>-|TRBJ2-2|TRBV5-1|TRBD2
CASSLTSGRTGELFF
TGCGCCAGCAGCTTGACTAGCGGGAGGACCGGGGAGCTGTTTTTT
>-|TRBJ2-3|TRBV9|TRBD2
CASSVDPLAGGMDTQYF
TGTGCCAGCAGCGTAGACCCCCTAGCGGGGGGCATGGATACGCAGTATTTT
>-|TRBJ1-4|TRBV6-5|-
CASSYGATEKLFF
TGTGCCAGCAGTTACGGGGCGACGGAAAAACTGTTTTTT
>-|TRBJ1-2|TRBV28|-
CASSTGTMFGYTF
TGTGCCAGCAGCACCGGGACGATGTTCGGCTACACCTTC